Following are 28 T cell receptor beta chains from one sample sequenced in a study of OX40 agonist ivuxolimab in advanced cancers. TCRdb's table, derived via immunoSEQ multiplex PCR, lists solely in-frame clones and lacks some. The table lists some 97,000 clones, over 75% of them singletons, with around 0.16% in the top ten. The specimen was CD4+ or CD8+ T cells sorted from blood, collected in a trial of the OX40 agonist ivuxolimab. These receptors originate from an adult with an advanced solid tumor such as melanoma, head and neck, liver or kidney cancer.

The chain is built from TRBV5-4 and TRBJ2-4, with TRBD2 matching 7 bases. J was trimmed by 7 bases and V by 9 bases; bases with no gene match: 7. Germline-derived CDR1 and CDR2 are SGHNT and YYREEE (reference sequence). This CDR3 contains 12 residues. The CDR3 spells CAMRAGENIQYF. CDR3 nucleotide sequence: TGTGCCATGCGGGCGGGGGAGAACATTCAGTACTTC. Looking up the rest from reference TRBV5-4 and TRBJ2-4 gives the full variable domain: ETGVTQSPTHLIKTRGQQVTLRCSSQSGHNTVSWYQQALGQGPQFIFQYYREEENGRGNFPPRFSGLQFPNYSSELNVNALELDDSALYLCAMRAGENIQYFGAGTRLSVL.

CDR3 DNA sequence: TGTGCCAGCAGCGTATTGGGCGTAAACACCGGGGAGCTGTTTTTT. It codes for CASSVLGVNTGELFF. The chain combines TRBV9 with TRBJ2-2; D is uncertain. Deletions cut 1 base from V and 2 bases from J, with 9 bases between. The CDR3 length is 15 residues. Germline CDR1 and CDR2: SGDLS and YYNGEE.

This sequence joins TRBV18 and TRBJ1-5; perhaps TRBD1 as D (5 bases). Germline values: CDR1 KGHSH, CDR2 LQKENI. This CDR3 spans 13 amino acids. V lost 6 bases and J lost 5, with 11 bases in between. This chain's CDR3 is CASSRVLDQPQHF. The CDR3 bases are TGTGCCAGCTCCAGGGTGCTGGATCAGCCCCAGCATTTT.

This chain connects TRBV19 to TRBJ2-5, with D unresolved. The CDR3 is 14 residues long. The germline CDR1 and CDR2 sequences are LNHDA and SQIVND (reference sequence). The germline V and J ends were trimmed by 0 bases and 0 bases, with 5 bases remaining between them. The DNA of the CDR3 is TGTGCCAGTAGTATAGATGGGTACCAAGAGACCCAGTACTTC. This encodes CASSIDGYQETQYF.

This chain connects TRBV7-6 to TRBJ2-1; no definite D call. Trimming took 2 bases from V and 4 from J, leaving 18 bases between them. Germline V CDR1 and CDR2: SGHVS, FNYEAQ. The CDR3 runs 17 residues. CDR3 nucleotide sequence: TGTGCCAGCAGCTTAATCCCCGGCCTAGTCCGGTACAATGAGCAGTTCTTC. Protein sequence: CASSLIPGLVRYNEQFF. Based on the CDR3 plus reference TRBV7-6 and TRBJ2-1, the full variable domain is GAGVSQSPRYKVTKRGQDVALRCDPISGHVSLYWYRQALGQGPEFLTYFNYEAQQDKSGLPNDRFSAERPEGSISTLTIQRTEQRDSAMYRCASSLIPGLVRYNEQFFGPGTRLTVL.

The gene calls are TRBV29-1 and TRBJ1-1, with 7 positions matching TRBD1. Germline V gene data show CDR1 as SQVTM and CDR2 as ANQGSEA. J was trimmed by 1 base and V by 1 base; bases with no gene match: 6. The CDR3 has 15 residues. The CDR3 is CSVEAGGETNTEAFF. The DNA for the CDR3 is TGCAGCGTTGAAGCAGGGGGAGAGACGAACACTGAAGCTTTCTTT.

The chain employs TRBV28 and TRBJ2-7; D is undetermined. The CDR3 loop spans 12 amino acids. Germline V lookup: CDR1 MDHEN, CDR2 SYDVKM. The V and J ends lost 2 bases and 6 bases respectively, with 8 bases between them. The DNA of the CDR3 is TGTGCCAGCAGTTTACAAGCGCCCGAGCAGTACTTC. Translated: CASSLQAPEQYF.

This clone was seen a handful of times. V gene TRBV5-1 combines with J gene TRBJ2-1, with 7 positions matching TRBD2. The V gene end was trimmed by 3 bases and the J gene end by 4 bases; junction bases not matched to a gene: 7. The CDR3 totals 15 residues. CDR1 and CDR2 (germline): SGHRS, YFSETQ. The CDR3: CASSSGGRSYNEQFF. As DNA, the CDR3 is TGCGCCAGCAGCTCCGGGGGGAGGTCGTACAATGAGCAGTTCTTC. The full variable domain, in which reference TRBV5-1 and TRBJ2-1 provide the parts outside the CDR3, is KAGVTQTPRYLIKTRGQQVTLSCSPISGHRSVSWYQQTPGQGLQFLFEYFSETQRNKGNFPGRFSGRQFSNSRSEMNVSTLELGDSALYLCASSSGGRSYNEQFFGPGTRLTVL.

Points on this clone: At the DNA level, this CDR3 is encoded by other sequences in the same sample as well. The chain uses TRBV6-1 and TRBJ1-2; possible D gene TRBD1, 5 bases. CDR1 and CDR2 (germline): MNHNS, SASEGT. This CDR3 region has 12 residues. The V and J ends lost 7 bases and 4 bases respectively, with 10 bases between them. The chain's CDR3 is CASTRGSYGYTF. In DNA, the CDR3 is TGTGCCAGCACGCGGGGCAGCTATGGCTACACCTTC.

This rearrangement joins TRBV5-1 to TRBJ2-5; D is uncertain. V lost 0 bases to trimming and J lost 2 bases, with 8 bases between them. Per germline, CDR1 SGHRS and CDR2 YFSETQ. The CDR3 extends over 14 amino acids. The CDR3 is CASSLGGPQETQYF. CDR3 DNA: TGCGCCAGCAGCTTGGGGGGTCCGCAAGAGACCCAGTACTTC.

This chain links TRBV6-6 with TRBJ1-4, with D possibly matching TRBD1 (5 bases). With 4 bases removed from V and 5 bases from J, the gap between germline ends came to 8 bases. The CDR3 extends over 13 amino acids. Germline V gene data show CDR1 as MNHNY and CDR2 as SVGAGI (reference sequence). The CDR3 bases are TGTGCCAGCAGTTCGACAGTGAATGAAAAACTGTTTTTT. This gives the protein CASSSTVNEKLFF.

V is TRBV19 and J is TRBJ2-1; TRBD2 matches 9 bases. The CDR3 has 15 amino acids. After removal of 3 bases from V and 8 bases from J, the junction contained 8 bases not matched to a gene. Germline loops: CDR1 LNHDA, CDR2 SQIVND (reference sequence). In nucleotides, the CDR3 is TGTGCCAGTAGTATGGGTACTAGCGGGTTCTATGAGCAGTTCTTC. This gives the protein CASSMGTSGFYEQFF.

The chain has TRBV28 and TRBJ2-7, with 9 positions matching TRBD1. V trimming: 2 bases; J trimming: 4 bases; junction bases outside the gene matches: 3. The CDR3 is 14 residues long. The germline V gene has CDR1 MDHEN and CDR2 SYDVKM. CDR3 in amino acids: CASSLTGGVYEQYF. The CDR3 bases are TGTGCCAGCAGTTTAACAGGGGGCGTATACGAGCAGTACTTC. Full variable domain (outside the CDR3, taken from reference TRBV28 and TRBJ2-7): DVKVTQSSRYLVKRTGEKVFLECVQDMDHENMFWYRQDPGLGLRLIYFSYDVKMKEKGDIPEGYSVSREKKERFSLILESASTNQTSMYLCASSLTGGVYEQYFGPGTRLTVT.

V and J are TRBV9 and TRBJ2-2; 11 bases agree with TRBD2. CDR1 and CDR2 (germline): SGDLS, YYNGEE. V was pared by 3 bases and J by 4 bases, with 5 bases of the junction left unmatched. The CDR3 runs to 16 residues. The CDR3, as DNA: TGTGCCAGCAGCGAAAGACTAGCGGGGCGCACCGGGGAGCTGTTTTTT. Translating it yields CASSERLAGRTGELFF.

V gene TRBV6-1 combines with J gene TRBJ1-5; D is undetermined. This CDR3 is built from 17 residues. CDR1 and CDR2 from the germline V gene are MNHNS and SASEGT. Deletions cut 0 bases from V and 2 bases from J, with 14 bases between. This CDR3 reads CASSEALRAVGNQPQHF. Here the CDR3 DNA reads TGTGCCAGCAGTGAAGCGTTGAGGGCTGTTGGCAATCAGCCCCAGCATTTT.

The count of this clone is one. The CDR3 DNA is TGTGCCAGCAGCTCCACTAGGACGGGGGAGACCCAGTACTTC. Its translation is CASSSTRTGETQYF. This chain connects TRBV7-6 to TRBJ2-5; TRBD2 is a possible D gene (5 bases). V was cut by 4 bases and J by 5 bases, with 14 bases left in between. Germline V lookup: CDR1 SGHVS, CDR2 FNYEAQ. The CDR3 loop spans 14 amino acids.

The rearrangement links TRBV25-1 to TRBJ2-1; TRBD2 agrees at 16 bases. Germline V gene lookup returns CDR1 MGHDK and CDR2 SYGVNS. V dropped 3 bases and J dropped 10; count of bases not matched to a gene: 12. The CDR3 runs 18 residues. CDR3 sequence reads: CASSDPGLAGGSRQEQFF. The CDR3, as DNA: TGTGCCAGCAGTGATCCGGGACTAGCGGGGGGGTCCCGGCAAGAGCAGTTCTTC.

The genes are TRBV15 and TRBJ2-1; the match to TRBD1 covers 7 bases. The CDR3 covers 14 residues. With V trimmed by 5 bases and J by 3 bases, 4 bases remained unmatched. Germline V gene lookup returns CDR1 LNHNV and CDR2 YYDKDF (reference sequence). CDR3 nucleotides: TGTGCCACCAGCGTCCGGGACAGCTACAATGAGCAGTTCTTC. Its translation: CATSVRDSYNEQFF.

This clone was counted once. The rearrangement links TRBV11-2 to TRBJ2-1, with TRBD1 matching over 10 bases. The junction had 9 bases not matched to a gene; V was cut back by 0 bases and J by 4 bases. The germline gives CDR1 SGHAT, CDR2 FQNNGV. The CDR3 loop spans 18 amino acids. The CDR3, as DNA: TGTGCCAGCAGCTTAGATCTCCCGACAGGGGGCCGTTACAATGAGCAGTTCTTC. Translation: CASSLDLPTGGRYNEQFF.

This chain connects TRBV7-9 to TRBJ2-2; no clear D. The CDR3 loop spans 17 amino acids. The germline V gene encodes CDR1 SEHNR and CDR2 FQNEAQ (reference sequence). The V end lost 0 bases, the J end lost 6 bases, and 17 bases lay between the germline ends. The CDR3 DNA is TGTGCCAGCAGCTTAGCGTCGTCCCAGGTTGTCGCCGGGGAGCTGTTTTTT. Translating gives CASSLASSQVVAGELFF.

This chain joins TRBV29-1 and TRBJ1-2; TRBD1 agrees at 8 bases. Germline-derived CDR1 and CDR2 are SQVTM and ANQGSEA. Trimming cost V 3 bases and J 3 bases; bases outside gene matches: 6. There are 14 residues in the CDR3. The CDR3 sequence is CSVDRQGWDYGYTF. The DNA for the CDR3 is TGCAGCGTTGACAGACAGGGGTGGGACTATGGCTACACCTTC.

This chain joins TRBV2 and TRBJ1-1, with TRBD1 matching 7 bases. This CDR3 spans 13 amino acids. The germline V gene encodes CDR1 SNHLY and CDR2 FYNNEI. The trim removed 6 bases at V and 4 bases at J, leaving 5 bases unmatched. DNA for the CDR3: TGTGCCAGCAGGACGACAGGGTTCACTGAAGCTTTCTTT. Amino acid sequence: CASRTTGFTEAFF.

In DNA form, the CDR3 reads TGCGCCAGCAGCTTGGCAGGTTTGCAGCCCCAGCATTTT. Its protein product is CASSLAGLQPQHF. The chain links TRBV5-1 to TRBJ1-5; no clear D. This CDR3 spans 13 amino acids. Germline V gene sequence: CDR1 SGHRS, CDR2 YFSETQ. The V end lost 0 bases, the J end lost 7 bases, and 8 bases lay between the germline ends.

This chain connects TRBV29-1 to TRBJ2-1; 12 nucleotides line up with TRBD2. The germline V gene encodes CDR1 SQVTM and CDR2 ANQGSEA. The junction had 11 bases not matched to a gene; V was cut back by 2 bases and J by 0 bases. The CDR3 contains 19 residues. In DNA form, the CDR3 reads TGCAGCGTTGAACTGACTAGCGGGAGATGGGGGAGCTCCTACAATGAGCAGTTCTTC. Its protein is CSVELTSGRWGSSYNEQFF.

The chain carries TRBV7-9 and TRBJ1-5; no clear D gene. The CDR3 extends over 15 amino acids. Trimming left V 5 bases short and J 0 bases short, with 11 bases between. Germline V CDR1 and CDR2: SEHNR, FQNEAQ (reference sequence). In DNA form, the CDR3 reads TGTGCCAGCAGCGAAATGGGGAATAGCAATCAGCCCCAGCATTTT. It specifies CASSEMGNSNQPQHF.

The chain couples TRBV6-5 to TRBJ2-7; TRBD2 agrees at 7 bases. Losses at the gene ends were 8 bases for V and 3 bases for J; bases not matched to a gene: 4. Germline CDR1 MNHEY, CDR2 SVGAGI. CDR3 size: 12 residues. CDR3 amino acids: CASGGGSYEQYF. CDR3 DNA sequence: TGTGCCAGCGGTGGCGGGAGCTACGAGCAGTACTTC.

V is TRBV2 and J is TRBJ2-3; D is undetermined. The V and J ends lost 3 bases and 6 bases respectively, with 7 bases between them. The CDR3 is 12 amino acids. Germline V lookup: CDR1 SNHLY, CDR2 FYNNEI. The CDR3 nucleotides are TGTGCCAGCAGTGACCCTTGGGATACGCAGTATTTT. This encodes CASSDPWDTQYF.

This clone was picked up a small number of times. V and J are TRBV19 and TRBJ1-5; D might be TRBD1 (5 bases). V lost 5 bases and J lost 4, with 12 bases in between. Germline V CDR1 and CDR2: LNHDA, SQIVND (reference sequence). The CDR3 length is 14 residues. Here the CDR3 reads CASSPTGDNQPQHF. The CDR3 DNA reads as TGTGCCAGTAGTCCGACGGGGGATAATCAGCCCCAGCATTTT.